This T cell receptor beta chain comes out of a study of chronic HIV infection and antiretroviral therapy. The CDR3 loop spans 13 amino acids. With 11 bases removed from V and 7 bases from J, the gap between germline ends came to 20 bases. Each CDR3 protein gets one entry after TCRdb re-called the 5' RACE reads with MiXCR. The sample yields tens of thousands of distinct CDR3 sequences, roughly 8% seen once. The receptor was derived from an adult who had HIV and had not received antiretroviral therapy, or was an uninfected healthy control (not recorded which). The chain has TRBV12-3 or TRBV12-4 and TRBJ1-2; TRBD1 is a possible D gene (6 bases). The sequenced sample was peripheral blood. The CDR3 DNA reads as TGTGCCCTAACCGGGGGGGCCTTAGGTGGCTACACCTTC. Translated, it gives CALTGGALGGYTF.